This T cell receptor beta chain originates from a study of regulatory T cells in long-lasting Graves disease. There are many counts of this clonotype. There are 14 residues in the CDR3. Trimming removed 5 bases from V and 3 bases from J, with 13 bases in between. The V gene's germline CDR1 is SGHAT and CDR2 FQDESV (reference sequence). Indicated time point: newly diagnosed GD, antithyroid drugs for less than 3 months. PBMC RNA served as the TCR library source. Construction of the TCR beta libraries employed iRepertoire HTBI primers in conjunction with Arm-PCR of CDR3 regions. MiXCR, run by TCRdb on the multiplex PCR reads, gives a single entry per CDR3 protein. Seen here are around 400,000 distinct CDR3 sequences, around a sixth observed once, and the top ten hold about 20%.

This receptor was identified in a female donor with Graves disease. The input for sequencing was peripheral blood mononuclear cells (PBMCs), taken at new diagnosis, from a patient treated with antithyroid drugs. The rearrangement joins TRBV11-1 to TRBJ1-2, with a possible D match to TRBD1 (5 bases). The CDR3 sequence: CASSVDGGDYGYTF. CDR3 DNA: TGTGCCAGCAGCGTTGATGGGGGGGACTATGGCTACACCTTC.